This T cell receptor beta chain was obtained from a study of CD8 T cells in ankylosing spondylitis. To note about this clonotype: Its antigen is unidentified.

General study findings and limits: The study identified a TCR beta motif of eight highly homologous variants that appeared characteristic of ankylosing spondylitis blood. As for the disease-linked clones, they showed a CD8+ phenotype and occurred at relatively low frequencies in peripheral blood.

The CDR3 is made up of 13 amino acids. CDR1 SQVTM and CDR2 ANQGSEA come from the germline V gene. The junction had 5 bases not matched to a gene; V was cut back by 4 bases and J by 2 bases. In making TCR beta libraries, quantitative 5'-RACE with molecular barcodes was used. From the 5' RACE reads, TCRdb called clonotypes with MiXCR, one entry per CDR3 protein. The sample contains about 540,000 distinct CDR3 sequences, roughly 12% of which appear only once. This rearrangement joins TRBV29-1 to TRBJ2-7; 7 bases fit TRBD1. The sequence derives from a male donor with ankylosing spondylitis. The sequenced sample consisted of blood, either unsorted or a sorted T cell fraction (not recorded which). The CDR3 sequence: CSVVRQGPYEQYF. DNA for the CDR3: TGCAGCGTTGTGAGACAGGGACCCTACGAGCAGTACTTC.